This is a list of T cell receptor beta chains from one sample in a study of blood T cell repertoires in COVID-19. Using immunoSEQ multiplex PCR, the repertoire was profiled, and TCRdb retains in-frame clones only, with some absent. The top ten hold about 5% of the sample, which has roughly 200,000 clones, approximately 79% seen once. Sequenced input: PBMCs or T cells enriched from blood (not recorded which). These receptors were obtained from a woman aged 60-75 years with acute COVID-19. Each CDR3 is given with its conserved first and last residue. D genes are given only for firm matches. Clone size appears in some rows only: once, few, many, or a class for an expanded clone.

clone size,V gene,J gene,D gene,CDR3 DNA,CDR3 protein
few,TRBV5-8,TRBJ2-3,TRBD2,TGTGCCAGCAGCTGGGGTTCGGGGCGGGGGATCACAGATACGCAGTATTTT,CASSWGSGRGITDTQYF
few,TRBV6-1,TRBJ1-2,NA,TGTGCCAGCAGTGAAGTGGCAGGAGGCTATGGCTACACCTTC,CASSEVAGGYGYTF
once,TRBV10-3,TRBJ2-1,TRBD2,TGTGCCATCAGTGAGTCTTGGGGGACTACCCATGAGCAGTTCTTC,CAISESWGTTHEQFF
NA,TRBV7-2,TRBJ2-1,NA,TGTGCCAGCAGCTTAGAGGGGGTGTTTTTGGATGAGCAGTTCTTC,CASSLEGVFLDEQFF
NA,TRBV6-2/TRBV6-3,TRBJ1-1,NA,TGTGCCAGCAGTTTTCCGCGGGGAGGAGTGGACACTGAAGCTTTCTTT,CASSFPRGGVDTEAFF
NA,TRBV4-3,TRBJ1-2,NA,TGCGCCAGCAGCCAATACAGTATGGCTGGCTACACCTTC,CASSQYSMAGYTF
NA,TRBV5-4,TRBJ2-1,TRBD2,TGTGCCAGCAGCGCACCCCAAGCGGGGCCCTTCTACAATGAGCAGTTCTTC,CASSAPQAGPFYNEQFF
NA,TRBV19,TRBJ2-1,NA,TGTGCCAGTAGTAGAACAGGGACCCGATCCTACAATGAGCAGTTCTTC,CASSRTGTRSYNEQFF
NA,TRBV11-2,TRBJ2-1,TRBD2,TGTGCCAGCAGCTTCGGTTCGGCGGGAGGGCGCGATGAGCAGTTCTTC,CASSFGSAGGRDEQFF
few,TRBV9,TRBJ2-5,TRBD1,TGTGCCAGCAGTGGGATCGGACAGGTACAAGAGACCCAGTACTTC,CASSGIGQVQETQYF
NA,TRBV28,TRBJ2-7,TRBD1,TGTGCCAGCAGGTCGGGACAGGAAGCCTACGAGCAGTACTTC,CASRSGQEAYEQYF
NA,TRBV24-1,TRBJ1-5,TRBD1,TGTGCCACCAGTGACCCGACAGGGTATAGCAATCAGCCCCAGCATTTT,CATSDPTGYSNQPQHF
NA,TRBV11-2,TRBJ2-5,NA,TGTGCCAGCAGCTTAGGGGCTAGCCAAGTGGAGACCCAGTACTTC,CASSLGASQVETQYF
NA,TRBV6-5,TRBJ1-3,NA,TGTGCCAGCAGTTCCCCCGGCGGGCCTGGAAACACCATATATTTT,CASSSPGGPGNTIYF
NA,TRBV11-3,TRBJ2-1,NA,TGTGCCAGCAGCGTAACAGGGAATTCCTACAATGAGCAGTTCTTC,CASSVTGNSYNEQFF
NA,TRBV27,TRBJ1-1,NA,TGTGCCAGCAAACACACAGGGAACACTGAAGCTTTCTTT,CASKHTGNTEAFF
once,TRBV3-1/TRBV3-2,TRBJ2-6,TRBD1,TGTGCCAGCAGCCAAGGGGGGACAGGTCGTCTAAGGGCCAACGTCCTGACTTTC,CASSQGGTGRLRANVLTF
NA,TRBV10-3,TRBJ1-1,TRBD1,TGTGCCATCAGTAAAAAGTTAACAGGGGGCGCTGAAGCTTTCTTT,CAISKKLTGGAEAFF
NA,TRBV6-5,TRBJ2-7,NA,TGTGCCAGCAGTTGGACCCTGGGGCGGGATGGCGAGCAGTACTTC,CASSWTLGRDGEQYF
NA,TRBV20-1,TRBJ2-3,TRBD2,TGCAGTGCTAGTGCACTAGCGGGGGGTACAGATACGCAGTATTTT,CSASALAGGTDTQYF
NA,TRBV5-6,TRBJ2-7,NA,TGTGCCAGCAGCTTCCCGCAGGGCTACGAGCAGTACTTC,CASSFPQGYEQYF
NA,TRBV5-1,TRBJ2-5,TRBD2,TGCGCCAGTTCGGGACTAGCGGGACAAGAGACCCAGTACTTC,CASSGLAGQETQYF
NA,TRBV20-1,TRBJ1-1,TRBD1,TGCAGTGCTAGTGACCCGACAGGGGGGAACACTGAAGCTTTCTTT,CSASDPTGGNTEAFF
NA,TRBV18,TRBJ2-5,TRBD1,TGTGCCAGCTCACCAAGGGACAGGGTTTGGGAGACCCAGTACTTC,CASSPRDRVWETQYF
NA,TRBV9,TRBJ1-4,TRBD1,TGTGCCAGCAGCCCGAGGACAGGGGGCCTTACTAATGAAAAACTGTTTTTT,CASSPRTGGLTNEKLFF
NA,TRBV19,TRBJ1-6,NA,TGTGCCACTTGGGGGGTCAATTCACCCCTCCACTTT,CATWGVNSPLHF
NA,TRBV6-1,TRBJ1-2,TRBD1,TGTGCCAGCAGTGCCTCAGGGGCCGGGACAGGGTTCAATGGCTACACCTTC,CASSASGAGTGFNGYTF
NA,TRBV11-2,TRBJ2-3,TRBD1,TGTGCCAGCAGCTTAGTAGGCGGCGGGACAGGGGTGGCAGATACGCAGTATTTT,CASSLVGGGTGVADTQYF
few,TRBV7-7,TRBJ1-6,NA,TGTGCCAGCAGTTCACTTTCGGGGGGCTTAAATTCACCCCTCCACTTT,CASSSLSGGLNSPLHF
NA,TRBV10-1,TRBJ1-2,TRBD1,TGCGCCAGCAGCCCCGGGACAGGGGCTCTCTACACCTTC,CASSPGTGALYTF
once,TRBV30,TRBJ2-7,NA,TGTGCCTGGAGTGCCAACTCCTACGAGCAGTACTTC,CAWSANSYEQYF